The next 27 T cell receptor beta chains were all read from a single sample in a study of spatial heterogeneity in lung cancer (dated by TCRdb to between 2018 and 2020). Results and caveats for the whole study, not just this receptor: The tumor nonsynonymous mutation count correlated with the number of expanded intratumoral alpha and beta TCRs.

These receptors' targets are unknown. The library was made by 5' RACE. Sequencer: NextSeq 500. TCRdb reworked the public reads: Q25 trimming with fastp, MiXCR clone assembly, productive beta chains retained. Each entry is one CDR3 protein sequence, shown with its most common DNA and genes. The sample has roughly 7,000 distinct CDR3 sequences on record, over 11% of them singletons. The ten most abundant clones make up roughly 10% of the sample. Explained via the paper, the time point label denotes: sample taken at primary tumor resection. The source material was lung tumor tissue, sampled at surgery. The origin of the receptors is a male donor with early-stage non-small cell lung cancer.

The table lists this clonotype with many counts. As an off-target read in a library built for alpha chains, this beta chain has a frequency of little significance. The chain carries TRBV5-1 and TRBJ2-2; D remains ambiguous. The CDR3 consists of 12 residues. Trimming left V 0 bases short and J 6 bases short, with 3 bases between. Germline CDR1 is SGHRS and CDR2 is YFSETQ. Here the CDR3 reads CASSLGAGELFF. For the CDR3, the DNA is TGCGCCAGCAGCTTGGGGGCCGGGGAGCTGTTTTTT.

About this clonotype itself: In a library made to pick up alpha chains, this beta chain is a stray read with a size that means little. This chain connects TRBV11-3 to TRBJ1-1; 8 bases agree with TRBD1. The CDR3 loop spans 14 amino acids. The trim removed 2 bases at V and 6 bases at J, leaving 5 bases unmatched. Germline values: CDR1 SGHNT, CDR2 YENEEA. The CDR3 sequence is CASSLQGAHSEAFF. CDR3 DNA: TGTGCCAGCAGCTTACAGGGGGCGCATTCTGAAGCTTTCTTT.

This clonotype was seen a handful of times. This beta chain was picked up by a library intended for alpha chains and is off target, so its count carries little meaning. The rearrangement uses TRBV29-1 and TRBJ2-7, with TRBD1 matching over 10 bases. V dropped 6 bases and J dropped 2; count of bases not matched to a gene: 10. The CDR3 totals 15 residues. The germline V gene encodes CDR1 SQVTM and CDR2 ANQGSEA. The CDR3 region has the DNA TGCAGCGTCTCCTCCGGGACAGGGGACCCCTACGAGCAGTACTTC. Protein product: CSVSSGTGDPYEQYF.

About this clonotype: Since the library was made to target alpha chains, this beta chain is a stray read and its abundance is not meaningful. This chain connects TRBV28 to TRBJ2-1; TRBD2 is a possible D gene (5 bases). The CDR3 length is 12 residues. V lost 4 bases and J lost 8, with 9 bases in between. Germline values: CDR1 MDHEN, CDR2 SYDVKM. Written as DNA, the CDR3 is TGTGCCAGCAGTTCTAGGCGGGATGAGCAGTTCTTC. This sequence encodes CASSSRRDEQFF. Together with reference TRBV28 and TRBJ2-1, the CDR3 gives the full variable domain: DVKVTQSSRYLVKRTGEKVFLECVQDMDHENMFWYRQDPGLGLRLIYFSYDVKMKEKGDIPEGYSVSREKKERFSLILESASTNQTSMYLCASSSRRDEQFFGPGTRLTVL.

As regards this clonotype: This beta chain is a stray read from a library made for alpha chains; its abundance is not meaningful. This rearrangement joins TRBV6-1 to TRBJ1-1, with 7 bases fitting TRBD1. This CDR3 has 12 amino acids. Trimming at V came to 7 bases and at J to 6 bases, leaving 5 bases not matched to a gene. The germline V gene encodes CDR1 MNHNS and CDR2 SASEGT. As DNA, the CDR3 is TGTGCCAGCATACCAGGGGGACCTGAAGCTTTCTTT. This translates into CASIPGGPEAFF.

This clonotype came up a few times. Since the library was made to target alpha chains, this beta chain is a stray read and its abundance is not meaningful. As DNA, the CDR3 is TGTGCCAGCAGTTCGAGGACTAGCCTTTTCGAGCAGTACTTC. It codes for CASSSRTSLFEQYF. The V call is TRBV6-5, the J call TRBJ2-7; 8 nucleotides align to TRBD2. The ends lost 4 bases at V and 6 bases at J; junction bases unmatched: 8. Germline V gene sequence: CDR1 MNHEY, CDR2 SVGAGI. This CDR3 comprises 14 residues.

A few counts support this clonotype. This beta chain is an off-target read within a library intended for alpha chains, so its frequency means little. V usage is TRBV20-1 and J usage is TRBJ2-1; D may be TRBD2 (6 bases). This CDR3 comprises 14 residues. Germline values: CDR1 DFQATT, CDR2 SNEGSKA (reference sequence). Deletions cut 3 bases from V and 0 bases from J, with 9 bases between. CDR3 sequence (DNA): TGCAGTGCTAGCCGGCGGGACTCCTACAATGAGCAGTTCTTC. Its translation: CSASRRDSYNEQFF.

This clonotype appeared many times. This beta chain slipped into a library made for alpha chains as a stray read, so its size is not meaningful. The V and J genes are TRBV11-2 and TRBJ2-3; 12 bases match TRBD2. The CDR3 loop spans 16 amino acids. The germline V gene encodes CDR1 SGHAT and CDR2 FQNNGV. V was clipped by 4 bases and J by 4 bases; unmatched bases: 6. DNA for the CDR3: TGTGCCAGCAGCTCCGTGACTAGCGGGAGCGCAGATACGCAGTATTTT. It encodes CASSSVTSGSADTQYF.

Details on this clonotype: A much bigger clone sits one base away, suggesting this may be a read error. Being off target in a library aimed at alpha chains, this beta chain has a size of little meaning. The chain couples TRBV2 to TRBJ2-7; D is possibly TRBD1 (6 bases). Germline V CDR1 and CDR2: SNHLY, FYNNEI. The V end was cut by 6 bases, the J end by 6 bases, with 12 bases between. This CDR3 contains 12 residues. Here the CDR3 reads CASRPQGFEQYF. The CDR3 DNA reads TGTGCCAGCAGACCACAGGGTTTCGAGCAGTACTTC.

This clonotype was counted ten times or more. Mismatch with germline at one junction end may stem from a read error. As an off-target read in a library built for alpha chains, this beta chain has a frequency of little significance. This sequence joins TRBV7-7 and TRBJ2-2; TRBD1 matches 7 bases. The germline gives CDR1 SSHAT, CDR2 FNYEAQ (reference sequence). The CDR3 loop spans 20 amino acids. The CDR3 region is CASSPLRRQGSIGNTGELFF. The CDR3 DNA reads TGTGCTAGCAGCCCCCTCCGGCGACAGGGATCTATAGGAAACACCGGGGAGCTGTTTTTT.

This clonotype was seen repeatedly, ten times or more. With the library built for alpha chains, this beta chain is off target and its frequency is not meaningful. The CDR3 DNA is TGTGCCAGCAGACCCCAGGACAGGAGCTCCTACGAGCAGTACTTC. Translating it yields CASRPQDRSSYEQYF. V gene TRBV6-2 or TRBV6-3 combines with J gene TRBJ2-7; 7 bases are shared with TRBD1. With V trimmed by 6 bases and J by 0 bases, 8 bases remained unmatched. From germline, CDR1 is MNHEY and CDR2 SVGEGT. This CDR3 spans 15 amino acids.

With regard to this clonotype: The library was built for alpha chains, so this beta chain is an off-target read and its size means little. The chain has TRBV20-1 and TRBJ2-7; D is unclear. This CDR3 comprises 15 residues. Trimming pared 2 bases from V and 1 base from J, leaving 15 bases between. Per the germline V gene, CDR1 is DFQATT and CDR2 is SNEGSKA (reference sequence). CDR3 coding DNA: TGCAGTGCTAGAAAGGTAATGCAGACTTCCTACGAGCAGTACTTC. It yields the protein CSARKVMQTSYEQYF.

At least ten counts were recorded for this clonotype. This beta chain is a stray sequence in a library constructed for alpha chains; its clone size is not meaningful. The chain employs TRBV2 and TRBJ2-7, with 9 bases that match TRBD2. J was trimmed by 0 bases and V by 3 bases; bases with no gene match: 3. The CDR3 totals 15 residues. Germline V gives CDR1 SNHLY, CDR2 FYNNEI. The CDR3 DNA reads as TGTGCCAGCAGTGATGCTAGCGGGAACTCCTACGAGCAGTACTTC. This codes for CASSDASGNSYEQYF. Based on the CDR3 plus reference TRBV2 and TRBJ2-7, the full variable domain is EPEVTQTPSHQVTQMGQEVILRCVPISNHLYFYWYRQILGQKVEFLVSFYNNEISEKSEIFDDQFSVERPDGSNFTLKIRSTKLEDSAMYFCASSDASGNSYEQYFGPGTRLTVT.

At least ten counts were recorded for this clonotype. Since it is a stray read in a library aimed at alpha chains, this beta chain has a size that is not meaningful. This chain links TRBV5-1 with TRBJ1-2; D unclear. The germline V and J ends were trimmed by 0 bases and 8 bases, with 14 bases remaining between them. Germline V gives CDR1 SGHRS, CDR2 YFSETQ. The CDR3 runs to 14 residues. The DNA for the CDR3 is TGCGCCAGCAGCTTGGGCACAATTGAGACCGGCTACACCTTC. This sequence encodes CASSLGTIETGYTF.

As for this clonotype: This beta chain was picked up by a library intended for alpha chains and is off target, so its count carries little meaning. V usage is TRBV25-1 and J usage is TRBJ1-1; 10 bases agree with TRBD1. V dropped 8 bases and J dropped 6; count of bases not matched to a gene: 12. This CDR3 has 15 amino acids. Looked up from germline, CDR1 is MGHDK and CDR2 is SYGVNS. CDR3 loop: CASSRTGGFRAEAFF. DNA of the CDR3: TGTGCCAGCTCTCGGACAGGGGGGTTCAGGGCTGAAGCTTTCTTT.

This clonotype was seen more than once but under ten times. The library was prepared for alpha chains; this beta chain is a stray read, so its frequency means little. The V call is TRBV15, the J call TRBJ2-3; possibly TRBD1 for D (6 bases). The CDR3 loop spans 15 amino acids. Per germline, CDR1 LNHNV and CDR2 YYDKDF (reference sequence). The V end lost 1 base, the J end lost 7 bases, and 15 bases lay between the germline ends. This CDR3 is CATSRVGTGLYTQYF. The CDR3 DNA sequence: TGTGCCACCAGCAGAGTGGGTACAGGGCTATATACGCAGTATTTT.

Ten or more counts support this clonotype. For a library built for alpha chains, this beta chain is a stray read; little rests on its size. The chain combines TRBV5-1 with TRBJ1-1, with TRBD1 matching over 7 bases. Losses at the gene ends were 4 bases for V and 4 bases for J; bases not matched to a gene: 10. The CDR3 has 15 amino acids. Germline values: CDR1 SGHRS, CDR2 YFSETQ. The CDR3 DNA reads TGCGCCAGCAGCCCTTTGACAGGGACGAGCACTGAAGCTTTCTTT. Its translation: CASSPLTGTSTEAFF. Full variable domain (rest looked up from reference TRBV5-1 and TRBJ1-1): KAGVTQTPRYLIKTRGQQVTLSCSPISGHRSVSWYQQTPGQGLQFLFEYFSETQRNKGNFPGRFSGRQFSNSRSEMNVSTLELGDSALYLCASSPLTGTSTEAFFGQGTRLTVV.

Of note for this clonotype: The library was prepared for alpha chains; this beta chain is a stray read, so its frequency means little. The chain has TRBV20-1 and TRBJ2-2, with D perhaps given as TRBD1 or TRBD2 (5 bases each). V dropped 6 bases and J dropped 4 bases, with 18 bases sitting between them. The CDR3 spans 15 residues. Germline CDR1 DFQATT, CDR2 SNEGSKA (reference sequence). The CDR3 DNA follows: TGCAGTGCCCCCGGCGTGGGGGAGAGCACCGGGGAGCTGTTTTTT. It codes for CSAPGVGESTGELFF.

This clonotype has a count of ten or more. Found in a library prepared for alpha chains, this beta chain is an off-target read, and its abundance has little meaning. The rearrangement links TRBV7-9 to TRBJ1-1; 9 bases are a match to TRBD1. V trimming: 2 bases; J trimming: 5 bases; junction bases outside the gene matches: 9. Per germline, CDR1 SEHNR and CDR2 FQNEAQ (reference sequence). The CDR3 has 16 amino acids. The CDR3 region has the DNA TGTGCCAGCAGCTTACCCGACAGGGGGGAGGGGACTGAAGCTTTCTTT. Its protein product is CASSLPDRGEGTEAFF.

As to this clonotype: As an off-target read in a library built for alpha chains, this beta chain has a frequency of little significance. This chain joins TRBV18 and TRBJ1-1; 9 bases match TRBD1. Germline-derived CDR1 and CDR2 are KGHSH and LQKENI. The V and J ends lost 4 bases and 3 bases, in that order; junction bases with no gene match: 0. The CDR3 sequence is 13 residues long. The CDR3 DNA sequence: TGTGCCAGCTCACGGGACAGGGACACTGAAGCTTTCTTT. Translated: CASSRDRDTEAFF.

This clonotype was counted at least ten times. Found in a library prepared for alpha chains, this beta chain is an off-target read, and its abundance has little meaning. This chain connects TRBV4-2 to TRBJ1-5; no firm D call. Germline CDR1 and CDR2: LGHNA and YNFKEQ. V lost 0 bases and J 6 bases, leaving 9 bases between the germline ends. The CDR3 is 14 residues long. The CDR3 spells CASSQDPDVQPQHF. CDR3 in DNA: TGTGCCAGCAGCCAAGATCCCGACGTTCAGCCCCAGCATTTT.

Relative to its sample, this clonotype is medium-sized (0.01 to 0.1%). Because this beta chain is a stray read in a library intended to capture alpha chains, its abundance should not be given much weight. V and J are TRBV27 and TRBJ1-2; D is unclear. The germline CDR1 and CDR2 sequences are MNHEY and SMNVEV (reference sequence). With 0 bases removed from V and 7 bases from J, the gap between germline ends came to 15 bases. The CDR3 length is 15 residues. CDR3 region: CASSLSINTAVGYTF. CDR3 nucleotides: TGTGCCAGCAGTTTATCGATAAATACGGCGGTTGGCTACACCTTC.

This clonotype was counted many times. Because this beta chain is a stray read in a library intended to capture alpha chains, its abundance should not be given much weight. The V gene is TRBV6-1, the J gene TRBJ2-1; 7 bases agree with TRBD2. This CDR3 spans 15 amino acids. V trimming: 2 bases; J trimming: 3 bases; junction bases outside the gene matches: 4. Germline loops: CDR1 MNHNS, CDR2 SASEGT. The CDR3 spells CASSELGGFYNEQFF. For the CDR3, the DNA is TGTGCCAGCAGTGAACTCGGGGGGTTCTACAATGAGCAGTTCTTC.

This clonotype was counted ten times or more. This beta chain turned up in a library designed for alpha chains; as an off-target read, its abundance says little. This sequence joins TRBV29-1 and TRBJ1-4; a weak D match, TRBD1 (5 bases). The CDR3 is 14 residues long. CDR1 and CDR2 (germline): SQVTM, ANQGSEA. Trimming pared 7 bases from V and 5 bases from J, leaving 17 bases between. CDR3 loop: CSAPLTVGNEKLFF. CDR3 coding DNA: TGCAGCGCCCCCCTGACAGTGGGCAATGAAAAACTGTTTTTT.

This clonotype is categorized as medium-sized (0.01 to 0.1%). Within a library made for alpha chains, this beta chain is off target, and its count is uninformative. This sequence joins TRBV2 and TRBJ1-3, with TRBD1 as a possible D gene (5 bases). CDR3 length: 16 residues. Trimming pared 2 bases from V and 0 bases from J, leaving 11 bases between. CDR1 is SNHLY, CDR2 FYNNEI, per germline. DNA of the CDR3: TGTGCCAGCAGTGAAAGACAGCCGAGCTCTGGAAACACCATATATTTT. Its translation: CASSERQPSSGNTIYF.

By sample share, this clonotype is medium-sized. This beta chain came through as a stray read in a library set up for alpha chains, and its size says little. The chain has TRBV2 and TRBJ1-2; D gene unclear. The length of the CDR3 is 13 residues. Germline CDR1 is SNHLY and CDR2 is FYNNEI. V was clipped by 7 bases and J by 1 base, with 10 bases between them. CDR3 in DNA: TGTGCCAGCACTGGCAGAAATAACTATGGCTACACCTTC. It codes for CASTGRNNYGYTF.

This clonotype appeared many times. This beta chain is off target for a library built for alpha chains, so its abundance means little. The V call is TRBV7-9, the J call TRBJ2-1, with TRBD2 identical over 7 bases. This CDR3 is built from 16 residues. Germline values: CDR1 SEHNR, CDR2 FQNEAQ (reference sequence). Trimming removed 5 bases from V and 7 bases from J; junction bases left unmatched: 14. The CDR3 sequence is CASSQLGLTLRNEQFF. The DNA for the CDR3 is TGTGCCAGCAGCCAACTGGGACTAACCCTTCGGAATGAGCAGTTCTTC.